What follows describes a single TCR beta chain. Its cognate antigen has yet to be identified. There are no base qualities to consult, and no much larger clone falls within one base. This sample was included in a study of blood T cell repertoires in COVID-19 (dated by TCRdb to 2018 to 2021). At the level of the whole study: Collaborator samples came from the United States, Italy and Spain and covered acute and convalescent phases of COVID-19. Sample metadata almost always included a de-identified subject ID, COVID-19 status, age in years and sex. The repertoires were made available in a free public database intended to serve as a resource for research on the immune response to SARS-CoV-2. The dataset comprised deeply sampled blood TCRbeta repertoires from subjects exposed to, actively infected with, or recovered from COVID-19. The material from the prospective study consisted of cDNA or gDNA derived from T cells, B-cell-depleted T cells, or PBMCs. Samples came from the ongoing ImmuneRACE study (first 160 participants) plus 1,254 subjects from 6 global collaborators. Where HLA class I and class II types were available, the types were taken from metadata supplied by the sample provider, not from assay-based typing. Results the study describes overall, beyond this receptor: How much clinical and demographic metadata was included differed by source and by participant, and the metadata was provided uncurated.

CDR1 is given as KGHDR and CDR2 as SFDVKD, both from the germline V gene. Deletion took 7 bases off V and 5 bases off J, with a span of 22 bases between the germline ends. From the cysteine through the phenylalanine, the CDR3 covers 17 amino acids. Only the CDR3 part of the read is kept: 51 bases, read in frame from the first base. Collaborating institutions collected whole blood in K2EDTA tubes following their own protocols. Collaborator samples were shipped for TCRbeta analysis as frozen whole blood, isolated PBMCs, or DNA extracted from either sample type. TCRbeta CDR3 regions were amplified from genomic DNA using the immunoSEQ Assay, a bias-controlled multiplex PCR. In the authors' own workflow: The number of nucleated cells in each sample was estimated by amplification of reference gene primers within the assay. To quantify the absolute abundance of each unique TCRbeta CDR3 rearrangement, sequence reads were collapsed and filtered. For each sample, productive Simpson clonality was calculated by taking the square root of Simpson's diversity index across productive rearrangements. Here the immuneACCESS table is served through TCRdb, limited to in-frame sequences with V and J called. Missing clones are a known gap in these copies; in checked studies unresolved V genes cover under half, and the rest lacks a known reason. V, J and clone size derive from that table, while D and trimming were established from the DNA sequence. The table for this sample lists about 110,000 clones; about 80% of them were counted only once. The top ten constitute 3% to 4% of the sample.

The sequence joins TRBV24-1 to TRBJ2-2; tentative D gene TRBD2, with 6 bases matching. This TCR derives from a woman over 75 with acute or convalescent COVID-19. The sequencing sample was made of peripheral blood. This receptor has the CDR3 CATREGLRKGGTGELFF. The sequence in DNA is TGTGCCACCAGGGAGGGGCTCCGAAAGGGCGGGACCGGGGAGCTGTTTTTT.